These T cell receptor beta chains were read from a single sample in a study of early T cells in non-severe SARS-CoV-2 infection. TCRdb reprocessed the 5' RACE reads via MiXCR and lists one record per CDR3 protein. The sample shows tens of thousands of distinct CDR3 sequences, 6% to 7% of them seen only once. The sample consisted of whole blood. Every receptor here comes from an adult who was a healthcare worker with PCR-confirmed SARS-CoV-2 infection or an uninfected control (not recorded which). CDR3s include the opening cysteine and the closing phenylalanine or tryptophan. D genes are given only for firm matches. A row's size may be missing; if present it is once, few, many or a size class.

>TRBV5-5|.|TRBJ1-1|.
TGTGCCAGCAGCTTTTCGGCTGGGACTGAAGCTTTCTTT
CASSFSAGTEAFF
>TRBV7-9|.|TRBJ2-1|TRBD2
TGTGCCAGCAGCTTCCCGGGACTAGCGGGGAATGAGCAGTTCTTC
CASSFPGLAGNEQFF
>TRBV7-9|many|TRBJ2-1|TRBD1
TGTGCCAGCAGCCAAAGGGGACAGCGAAACAATGAGCAGTTCTTC
CASSQRGQRNNEQFF
>TRBV27|many|TRBJ2-7|.
TGTGCCAGCAGTTGGGGGCGCGACTTCTCCGAGCAGTACTTC
CASSWGRDFSEQYF
>TRBV6-1|many|TRBJ1-1|.
TGTGCCAGCAGTGTACGGGGGGCCACTGAAGCTTTCTTT
CASSVRGATEAFF
>TRBV6-5|many|TRBJ1-5|.
TGTGCCAGCAGTACGAGGGTCGGACAGCCCCAGCATTTT
CASSTRVGQPQHF
>TRBV7-6|many|TRBJ1-5|.
TGTGCCAGCAGCTTAGACCCTTTTCAGCCCCAGCATTTT
CASSLDPFQPQHF
>TRBV12-3/TRBV12-4|few|TRBJ1-3|TRBD1
TGTGCCAGCAGTTCCCAACCCGGGGCAGGGGGGACTGGAAACACCATATATTTT
CASSSQPGAGGTGNTIYF
>TRBV6-6|.|TRBJ2-5|.
TGTGCCAGCAGTTACTCGAACTACCCAGAGACCCAGTACTTC
CASSYSNYPETQYF
>TRBV5-1|many|TRBJ1-2|.
TGCGCCAGCAGCTTGGCAGGGAACTATGGCTACACCTTC
CASSLAGNYGYTF
>TRBV30|few|TRBJ2-1|TRBD1
TGTGCCTGGATGGGGCAGGGGGAAGGGAATGAGCAGTTCTTC
CAWMGQGEGNEQFF
>TRBV2|few|TRBJ1-1|.
TGTGCCAGCACAGGGTATAACCCTGAAGCTTTCTTT
CASTGYNPEAFF
>TRBV18|few|TRBJ2-7|.
TGTGCCAGCTCACCACCGGGCCAAACACTGCCCGAGCAGTACTTC
CASSPPGQTLPEQYF
>TRBV7-9|.|TRBJ2-1|.
TGTGCCAGCAGCCTCACGCAAGGCAATGAGCAGTTCTTC
CASSLTQGNEQFF
>TRBV18|.|TRBJ2-7|.
TGTGCCAGCTCACCCAGGGCGGGCTCCTACGAGCAGTACTTC
CASSPRAGSYEQYF
>TRBV27|.|TRBJ2-7|.
TGTGCCAGCAGTTTATCGATGGCGGAACTGACCTACGAGCAGTACTTC
CASSLSMAELTYEQYF
>TRBV27|.|TRBJ2-3|TRBD2
TGTGCCAGCAGTACCGGGACTATGACAACAGATACGCAGTATTTT
CASSTGTMTTDTQYF
>TRBV4-1|.|TRBJ2-7|.
TGCGCCAGCAGCCAAGATCTCGGCACAAGCTCCTACGAGCAGTACTTC
CASSQDLGTSSYEQYF
>TRBV30|many|TRBJ1-3|.
TGTGCCTGGAGTACTCAGGGAGGAAACACCATATATTTT
CAWSTQGGNTIYF
>TRBV6-5|.|TRBJ2-3|.
TGTGCCAGCAGTTATCGTGAAGGTGATACGCAGTATTTT
CASSYREGDTQYF
>TRBV5-5|few|TRBJ1-4|.
TGTGCCAGCAGCTCCCACCTGCGGGCTAATGAAAAACTGTTTTTT
CASSSHLRANEKLFF
>TRBV6-5|.|TRBJ1-4|.
TGTGCCAGCAGACGCTGGGGGAGTCATACTAATGAAAAACTGTTTTTT
CASRRWGSHTNEKLFF
>TRBV6-1|few|TRBJ1-1|.
TGTGCCAGCACCTTTACAGGGAGCACTGAAGCTTTCTTT
CASTFTGSTEAFF
>TRBV7-6|few|TRBJ1-5|.
TGTGCCAGCAGCTGGGGGAATGATCAGCCCCAGCATTTT
CASSWGNDQPQHF
>TRBV5-5|few|TRBJ2-1|TRBD2
TGTGCCAGCAGCCCATATCTTGAGGCTAGCGGGAGGAATGAGCAGTTCTTC
CASSPYLEASGRNEQFF
>TRBV2|many|TRBJ2-5|.
TGTGCCAGCGGCCAGGGTTTTCGGGAGACCCAGTACTTC
CASGQGFRETQYF
>TRBV5-1|few|TRBJ2-5|.
TGCGCCAGCAGCCCGGGAGACTGGGAGACCCAGTACTTC
CASSPGDWETQYF
>TRBV6-1|.|TRBJ2-1|TRBD2
TGTGCCAGCAGTGAAAGCTGGGGACTAGCGGGCCCTAGCTCCTACAATGAGCAGTTCTTC
CASSESWGLAGPSSYNEQFF
>TRBV5-1|many|TRBJ1-2|.
TGCGCCAGCAGCTTGAACGGCATTGGGGACTATGGCTACACCTTC
CASSLNGIGDYGYTF
>TRBV29-1|few|TRBJ2-5|.
TGCAGCGTTGAAGGATACAGGGTTGAGACCCAGTACTTC
CSVEGYRVETQYF
>TRBV13|.|TRBJ2-1|TRBD2
TGTGCCAGCTCGCGCGGGAGGGCCTACAATGAGCAGTTCTTC
CASSRGRAYNEQFF
>TRBV15|few|TRBJ1-2|.
TGTGCCACCAGCAGAGAAGTTACGGGACGAAGTAACTATGGCTACACCTTC
CATSREVTGRSNYGYTF
>TRBV18|many|TRBJ2-7|.
TGTGCCAGCTCACCACCGGAACAGACCTACGAGCAGTACTTC
CASSPPEQTYEQYF
>TRBV5-4|many|TRBJ2-5|TRBD2
TGTGCCAGCAGCAGGACTAGCGGGTGGCCACAAGAGACCCAGTACTTC
CASSRTSGWPQETQYF
>TRBV12-3/TRBV12-4|many|TRBJ1-4|.
TGTGCCAGCAGTTTTCGTACAACTAATGAAAAACTGTTTTTT
CASSFRTTNEKLFF
>TRBV6-2/TRBV6-3|few|TRBJ1-5|TRBD1
TGTGCCAGCAGTTACCTCGGGACAGGGGGTAGCAATCAGCCCCAGCATTTT
CASSYLGTGGSNQPQHF
>TRBV6-6|.|TRBJ1-6|.
TGTGCCAGCAGCGGGGGACCCCAAAGCCCATATTCACCCCTCCACTTT
CASSGGPQSPYSPLHF